What follows are 29 T cell receptor beta chains derived from one specimen sequenced in a study of glioma-infiltrating T cells. Using RNA template, CDR3s of TCR alpha and beta were amplified with iRepertoire arm-PCR. TCRdb fed the multiplex PCR reads into MiXCR, producing one record per CDR3 protein. The data contain roughly 100,000 distinct CDR3 sequences, about 30% of them singletons. Material: glioma tissue, nonneoplastic brain tissue, or PBMCs (not recorded which). The receptors come from a human donor with low-grade glioma or glioblastoma, undergoing nonglioma brain surgery, or in good health (not recorded which).

As for this clonotype: A read error is likely, as this CDR3 ends without the conserved phenylalanine or tryptophan. The gene calls are TRBV20-1 and TRBJ2-5; 7 bases line up with TRBD2. Germline loops: CDR1 DFQATT, CDR2 SNEGSKA (reference sequence). The CDR3 runs to 15 residues. J gave up 1 base and V 3 bases, and 8 bases lay outside the gene matches. CDR3 sequence: CSASRSGAPQETQYL. DNA of the CDR3: TGCAGTGCTAGTAGAAGCGGGGCCCCCCAAGAGACCCAGTACCTC.

There are many counts of this clonotype. The genes are TRBV15 and TRBJ1-1; TRBD1 might be the D (6 bases). CDR1 and CDR2 from the germline V gene are LNHNV and YYDKDF (reference sequence). This CDR3 comprises 14 residues. Trimming took off 7 bases at V and 4 bases at J, with 16 bases between the two ends. The CDR3 protein is CATNISGGPTEAFF. CDR3 bases: TGTGCCACCAACATATCCGGGGGCCCCACTGAAGCTTTCTTT. The full variable domain, rest sourced from reference TRBV15 and TRBJ1-1, is DAMVIQNPRYQVTQFGKPVTLSCSQTLNHNVMYWYQQKSSQAPKLLFHYYDKDFNNEADTPDNFQSRRPNTSFCFLDIRSPGLGDTAMYLCATNISGGPTEAFFGQGTRLTVV.

This clonotype was counted at least ten times. The V and J genes are TRBV6-1 and TRBJ1-2; 7 nucleotides match TRBD1. CDR3 length equals 15 residues. Per the germline V gene, CDR1 is MNHNS and CDR2 is SASEGT. After removal of 1 base from V and 5 bases from J, the junction contained 7 bases not matched to a gene. CDR3 sequence (DNA): TGTGCCAGCAGTGAAGACGGGACAGAGACATATGGCTACACCTTC. This encodes CASSEDGTETYGYTF.

This clonotype occurred many times. The gene calls are TRBV7-2 and TRBJ2-5; the D gene is possibly TRBD1 (7 bases). Germline-derived CDR1 and CDR2 are SGHTA and FQGNSA. CDR3 length equals 14 residues. V shed 5 bases and J shed 4 bases, with 14 bases lying between them. CDR3 DNA: TGTGCCAGCAGCCCCAGGGGGGCCAGAGAGACCCAGTACTTC. Its translation is CASSPRGARETQYF. The variable domain in full, with the rest retrieved from reference TRBV7-2 and TRBJ2-5, is GAGVSQSPSNKVTEKGKDVELRCDPISGHTALYWYRQSLGQGLEFLIYFQGNSAPDKSGLPSDRFSAERTGGSVSTLTIQRTQQEDSAVYLCASSPRGARETQYFGPGTRLLVL.

Ten or more counts support this clonotype. The chain combines TRBV27 with TRBJ2-7; 10 bases match TRBD1. Germline V gene lookup returns CDR1 MNHEY and CDR2 SMNVEV (reference sequence). Germline trimming cut 7 bases from V and 2 bases from J; bases unmatched to any gene: 5. The CDR3 covers 14 residues. As DNA, the CDR3 is TGTGCCAGCACGCGGACAGGGGGTCCCTACGAGCAGTACTTC. Translation: CASTRTGGPYEQYF.

In the case of this clonotype: A read error may produce the germline difference seen at one junction end. The chain couples TRBV19 to TRBJ2-5; possible D gene TRBD2, 5 bases. The V gene's germline CDR1 is LNHDA and CDR2 SQIVND (reference sequence). This CDR3 is 14 amino acids long. The CDR3 protein is CAGSINTMGETKYF. DNA of the CDR3: TGTGCCGGTAGTATTAACACTATGGGAGAGACCAAGTACTTC.

The CDR3 loop reads CASRTDSGGAADTQYF. The CDR3 DNA reads as TGTGCCAGCAGAACCGATAGCGGGGGGGCTGCAGATACGCAGTATTTT. The genes are TRBV6-1 and TRBJ2-3; TRBD2 agrees at 11 bases. This CDR3 is 16 amino acids long. V was pared by 6 bases and J by 4 bases, with 9 bases of the junction left unmatched. Germline CDR1 and CDR2: MNHNS and SASEGT.

A single count supports this clonotype. This may arise from a read error, as a much more abundant clone is one base away. Here the CDR3 reads CASSRIELSDTQYF. The CDR3 DNA reads as TGTGCCAGCAGCCGGATCGAGCTGTCAGATACGCAGTATTTT. The rearrangement links TRBV14 to TRBJ2-3; D gene uncertain. Trimming took off 4 bases at V and 4 bases at J, with 12 bases between the two ends. CDR1 and CDR2 from the germline V gene are SGHDN and FVKESK. The CDR3 sequence is 14 residues long. The complete variable domain, with remaining parts taken from reference TRBV14 and TRBJ2-3, reads EAGVTQFPSHSVIEKGQTVTLRCDPISGHDNLYWYRRVMGKEIKFLLHFVKESKQDESGMPNNRFLAERTGGTYSTLKVQPAELEDSGVYFCASSRIELSDTQYFGPGTRLTVL.

This clonotype has at least ten counts. The DNA of the CDR3 is TGTGCCAGCAGCCTTGGGGGGCATAGCAATCAGCCCCAGCATTTT. Its protein is CASSLGGHSNQPQHF. The chain links TRBV7-2 to TRBJ1-5; a weak D match, TRBD1 (6 bases). V lost 5 bases and J 0 bases, leaving 11 bases between the germline ends. Germline CDR1 is SGHTA and CDR2 is FQGNSA. The CDR3 totals 15 residues.

In its sample, this clonotype was seen many times. The chain has TRBV20-1 and TRBJ2-7; D is undetermined. The CDR3 contains 11 residues. Germline V lookup: CDR1 DFQATT, CDR2 SNEGSKA (reference sequence). V dropped 0 bases and J dropped 5 bases, with 5 bases sitting between them. CDR3 sequence (DNA): TGCAGTGCTAGAGATTCCCACGAGCAGTACTTC. Its translation: CSARDSHEQYF.

This clonotype was detected only a few times. The V call is TRBV6-1, the J call TRBJ2-3; D is possibly TRBD2 (5 bases). Germline lookup yields CDR1 MNHNS and CDR2 SASEGT. Trimming stripped 6 bases from V and 2 bases from J, with 18 bases between. This CDR3 is 16 amino acids long. CDR3 in amino acids: CASSHSQSGSTDTQYF. CDR3 nucleotides: TGTGCCAGCAGCCACTCGCAGTCGGGGTCCACAGATACGCAGTATTTT.

This clonotype was detected a few times. The chain couples TRBV11-1 to TRBJ1-3; D not resolved. Germline V gives CDR1 SGHAT, CDR2 FQDESV (reference sequence). The V end lost 3 bases, the J end lost 0 bases, and 9 bases lay between the germline ends. The CDR3 contains 15 residues. The CDR3 DNA is TGTGCCAGCAGCTTGGCAGGACGCTCTGGAAACACCATATATTTT. This gives the protein CASSLAGRSGNTIYF.

This clonotype was counted at least ten times. V gene TRBV28 combines with J gene TRBJ1-5; no firm D call. CDR1 is MDHEN, CDR2 SYDVKM, per germline. V shed 4 bases and J shed 8 bases, with 15 bases lying between them. This CDR3 is built from 14 residues. CDR3 bases: TGTGCCAGCAGTTCGGCCCTAATGAAGGAGCCCCAGCATTTT. This sequence encodes CASSSALMKEPQHF.

This clonotype was counted many times. The CDR3 DNA sequence: TGCAGTGCTAGAGACGGGACTAGCGGGGGAAATGAGCAGTTCTTC. Residues: CSARDGTSGGNEQFF. V usage is TRBV20-1 and J usage is TRBJ2-1, with 14 bases aligning to TRBD2. This CDR3 is built from 15 residues. Germline values: CDR1 DFQATT, CDR2 SNEGSKA (reference sequence). Trimming took 0 bases from V and 7 from J; bases not matched to a gene: 2.

The chain joins TRBV19 to TRBJ1-1; D not certain. The CDR3 loop spans 13 amino acids. Germline V lookup: CDR1 LNHDA, CDR2 SQIVND (reference sequence). The V and J ends lost 1 base and 3 bases respectively, with 6 bases between them. Here the CDR3 reads CASSIGYYTEAFF. In DNA, the CDR3 is TGTGCCAGTAGTATAGGATATTACACTGAAGCTTTCTTT.

This clonotype has at least ten counts. This chain joins TRBV7-9 and TRBJ1-3; D not resolved. CDR1 and CDR2 from the germline V gene are SEHNR and FQNEAQ (reference sequence). The CDR3 length is 13 residues. V was clipped by 6 bases and J by 3 bases, with 9 bases between them. CDR3 sequence (DNA): TGTGCCAGCAGACGGCCCCATGGAAACACCATATATTTT. Protein sequence: CASRRPHGNTIYF.

A note on this clonotype: This clone may be a read error of a much larger clone one base away. The V call is TRBV6-6, the J call TRBJ1-2; the D gene is possibly TRBD1 (5 bases). The CDR3 spans 17 residues. Looked up from germline, CDR1 is MNHNY and CDR2 is SVGAGI (reference sequence). V dropped 0 bases and J dropped 6 bases, with 20 bases sitting between them. The CDR3, as DNA: TGTGCCAGCAGTTACTCCCCGGGGGGACCAGGAGGGGATGGCTACACCTTC. It translates to CASSYSPGGPGGDGYTF.

The gene calls are TRBV2 and TRBJ2-7, with TRBD2 identical over 8 bases. The CDR3 totals 15 residues. Germline trimming cut 1 base from V and 4 bases from J; bases unmatched to any gene: 6. Germline CDR1 is SNHLY and CDR2 is FYNNEI. The CDR3, as DNA: TGTGCCAGCAGTGAAGGGCGGGGGGCTATATACGAGCAGTACTTC. This sequence encodes CASSEGRGAIYEQYF.

As concerns this clonotype: A much bigger clone sits one base away, suggesting this may be a read error. The V call is TRBV29-1, the J call TRBJ2-3; D is unresolved. Per the germline V gene, CDR1 is SQVTM and CDR2 is ANQGSEA. This CDR3 comprises 10 residues. The CDR3 sequence: CSGWEDTQYF. CDR3 nucleotides: TGCAGTGGCTGGGAAGATACGCAGTATTTT.

With respect to this clonotype: A single base separates this from a much larger clone, so it may be a read error. The chain uses TRBV29-1 and TRBJ2-5; TRBD2 aligns across 10 bases. The V and J ends lost 7 bases and 8 bases, in that order; junction bases with no gene match: 16. Germline loops: CDR1 SQVTM, CDR2 ANQGSEA. There are 15 residues in the CDR3. The CDR3 loop is CSARPLLAGMDTQYF. CDR3 DNA: TGCAGCGCCCGACCACTACTAGCGGGGATGGATACCCAGTACTTC.

A note on this clonotype: This clone may be a read error of a much larger clone one base away. The chain uses TRBV7-6 and TRBJ2-2, with D unresolved. The germline V gene encodes CDR1 SGHVS and CDR2 FNYEAQ. CDR3 length: 15 amino acids. CDR3 DNA: TGTGCTAGCAGCTGTGCGACTGGGAACACCGGGGAGCTGTTTTTT. Amino acids: CASSCATGNTGELFF.

This clonotype was seen more than once but under ten times. The V and J genes are TRBV7-2 and TRBJ1-4, with D possibly TRBD1 on 6 matching bases. The germline CDR1 and CDR2 sequences are SGHTA and FQGNSA. There are 15 residues in the CDR3. Trimming shortened V by 5 bases and J by 7 bases, and 17 bases separated the two germline ends. CDR3 in amino acids: CASSQGSGAGEKLFF. The CDR3 DNA follows: TGTGCCAGCAGCCAGGGGTCGGGGGCTGGTGAAAAACTGTTTTTT.

This clonotype has ten or more counts. V and J are TRBV7-9 and TRBJ2-5, with TRBD2 as a possible D gene (6 bases). CDR1 and CDR2 from the germline V gene are SEHNR and FQNEAQ (reference sequence). The CDR3 runs 15 residues. Trimming took 3 bases from V and 6 from J, leaving 17 bases between them. CDR3 sequence: CASSFAGSSDKTQYF. CDR3 sequence (DNA): TGTGCCAGCAGCTTCGCCGGGAGTAGCGATAAGACCCAGTACTTC. The whole variable domain, filled in from reference TRBV7-9 and TRBJ2-5, reads DTGVSQNPRHKITKRGQNVTFRCDPISEHNRLYWYRQTLGQGPEFLTYFQNEAQLEKSRLLSDRFSAERPKGSFSTLEIQRTEQGDSAMYLCASSFAGSSDKTQYFGPGTRLLVL.

This clonotype has only a few counts. The chain carries TRBV30 and TRBJ1-3; weak D call: TRBD1 (5 bases). The germline V and J ends were trimmed by 1 base and 7 bases, with 8 bases remaining between them. The CDR3 is 12 amino acids. Germline V gene lookup returns CDR1 GTSNPN and CDR2 SVGIG (reference sequence). CDR3 nucleotides: TGTGCCTGGAGTGCACAGGTCAACACCATATATTTT. It yields the protein CAWSAQVNTIYF.

The gene calls are TRBV3-1 and TRBJ2-1, with 7 positions matching TRBD2. This CDR3 contains 17 residues. V was clipped by 0 bases and J by 0 bases; unmatched bases: 5. The V gene's germline CDR1 is LGHDT and CDR2 YNNKEL (reference sequence). The CDR3 loop is CASSQDWGGGSYNEQFF. The CDR3 DNA is TGTGCCAGCAGCCAAGATTGGGGCGGGGGCTCCTACAATGAGCAGTTCTTC.

This clonotype occurred many times. DNA of the CDR3: TGCAGTGCTAGCCAGGCCCTCCAACTCGGTACAGAGCAGTTCTTC. This codes for CSASQALQLGTEQFF. The chain joins TRBV20-1 to TRBJ2-1, with no clear D. Deletions cut 3 bases from V and 10 bases from J, with 22 bases between. Germline CDR1 DFQATT, CDR2 SNEGSKA (reference sequence). The CDR3 length is 15 residues.

This sequence joins TRBV7-9 and TRBJ1-2; no clear D. Trimming stripped 2 bases from V and 1 base from J, with 8 bases between. Germline CDR1 and CDR2: SEHNR and FQNEAQ (reference sequence). There are 14 residues in the CDR3. The DNA for the CDR3 is TGTGCCAGCAGCTTAATGGGTTTTAACTATGGCTACACCTTC. Protein sequence: CASSLMGFNYGYTF.

The chain recombines TRBV9 with TRBJ1-1, with 7 bases fitting TRBD1. Germline V gene lookup returns CDR1 SGDLS and CDR2 YYNGEE. The V segment lost 5 bases and the J segment 9 bases; nucleotides outside the gene matches: 7. The CDR3 loop spans 12 amino acids. This chain's CDR3 is CASSRDSPKAFF. CDR3 in DNA: TGTGCCAGCAGTCGGGACAGCCCTAAAGCTTTCTTT. Filled out from reference TRBV9 and TRBJ1-1, the complete variable domain reads DSGVTQTPKHLITATGQRVTLRCSPRSGDLSVYWYQQSLDQGLQFLIQYYNGEERAKGNILERFSAQQFPDLHSELNLSSLELGDSALYFCASSRDSPKAFFGQGTRLTVV.

Comments on this clonotype: A much larger clone sits a single nucleotide away, making a read error possible. V and J are TRBV12-3 or TRBV12-4 and TRBJ1-5; no firm D call. This CDR3 has 12 residues. CDR3 in amino acids: CASNLWGQPQHF. In DNA, the CDR3 is TGTGCCAGCAATTTATGGGGTCAGCCCCAGCATTTT.